The source of this T cell receptor (beta chain) is a study of radiotherapy plus CTLA-4 blockade in lung cancer. Produced via immunoSEQ multiplex PCR; TCRdb's table is partial and in-frame only. The sample has 85,000 to 130,000 clones; approximately 87% are singletons. The V gene lost 0 bases and the J gene lost 7 bases, with 8 bases spanning the gap. CDR1 and CDR2 from the germline V gene are SGDLS and YYNGEE. The CDR3 loop spans 13 amino acids. This receptor was taken from a human donor with non-small cell lung cancer that progressed on radiotherapy plus ipilimumab. Some clones in this sample may be carry-over from other donors' samples. The chain uses TRBV9 and TRBJ2-1, with D unclear. Material: peripheral blood, obtained from a patient treated with radiotherapy plus ipilimumab. CDR3 residues: CASSVEDGNEQFF. CDR3 sequence (DNA): TGTGCCAGCAGCGTAGAGGACGGTAATGAGCAGTTCTTC.